This is a list of T cell receptor beta chains from one sample in a study of human T cells and chemical hapten exposure. MiXCR was run by TCRdb on the RACE reads, yielding one entry per CDR3 protein. The data show tens of thousands of distinct CDR3 sequences, about 3.5% seen once. The starting material was whole blood, obtained in connection with sensitization to the hapten diphenylcyclopropenone (DPC). The origin of the receptors is a man aged 35-49 years with alopecia areata. Some clones in this sample may be carry-over from other donors' samples. The CDR3 runs from the conserved cysteine through the conserved F or W. The D gene is left open where the match is weak. Where a row states a size, it is once, few, many or the class of an expanded clone; other rows omit it.

CDR3nt	CDR3aa	abundance	d_gene	v_gene	j_gene
TGTGCCAGCAGCTTAGGGGGTTCGTCCTACTACGAGCAGTACTTC	CASSLGGSSYYEQYF	many	.	TRBV7-3	TRBJ2-7
TGTGCCAGCAGCCAAGGTCCGACCACCGGGGAGCTGTTTTTT	CASSQGPTTGELFF	many	.	TRBV3-1	TRBJ2-2
TGCAGCGTTGAACGGGGGACTAGCGGGAGTTTCACAGATACGCAGTATTTT	CSVERGTSGSFTDTQYF	many	TRBD2	TRBV29-1	TRBJ2-3
TGTGCCAGCAGCTCTGACGGTGCAGGCGGAACTGAAGCTTTCTTT	CASSSDGAGGTEAFF	many	.	TRBV7-8	TRBJ1-1
TGCAGTGCTAGAGATGCCCCCCGAGCGGGCCTCTCCTACGAGCAGTACTTC	CSARDAPRAGLSYEQYF	many	.	TRBV20-1	TRBJ2-7
TGTGCCAGCAGCGTAGGGGCTAGCGGGACTAGCACAGATACGCAGTATTTT	CASSVGASGTSTDTQYF	many	TRBD2	TRBV9	TRBJ2-3
TGCAGTGCTACCCCAGGGACAGGGGGCGCCGAGACCCAGTACTTC	CSATPGTGGAETQYF	many	TRBD1	TRBV20-1	TRBJ2-5
TGCAGTGCTACCGGGAGAGGGCGAGGCACTGAAGCTTTCTTT	CSATGRGRGTEAFF	few	.	TRBV20-1	TRBJ1-1
TGTGCCAGCAGCCAAGACGGCCGGTGGGGTCAGCCCCAGCATTTT	CASSQDGRWGQPQHF	many	.	TRBV3-1	TRBJ1-5
TGTGCCAGCTCCCATATTAAGGAAAATTCACCCCTCCACTTT	CASSHIKENSPLHF	many	.	TRBV18	TRBJ1-6
TGTGCCAGCGTCCCGGCATCCCAAAATGAGCAGTTCTTC	CASVPASQNEQFF	many	.	TRBV5-6	TRBJ2-1
TGTGCCAGCAGTTACCTCGGTGCGGAGGCTAACTATGGCTACACCTTC	CASSYLGAEANYGYTF	many	.	TRBV6-5	TRBJ1-2
TGTGCCAGCACTAGGGATTGGCTGCCTGAAGCTTTCTTT	CASTRDWLPEAFF	many	.	TRBV6-1	TRBJ1-1
TGTGCCAGCAGTACTAGACAGGGGCCGGGTGTTAACACTGAAGCTTTCTTT	CASSTRQGPGVNTEAFF	few	TRBD1	TRBV12-3/TRBV12-4	TRBJ1-1
TGTGCCAGCAGTCCGATGTCTAGCGGCCTTATCACAGATACGCAGTATTTT	CASSPMSSGLITDTQYF	many	TRBD2	TRBV28	TRBJ2-3
TGTGCCAGCAGTCCGACCCAGGGACAGGGGCCTGACACTGAAGCTTTCTTT	CASSPTQGQGPDTEAFF	many	TRBD1	TRBV12-3/TRBV12-4	TRBJ1-1
TGCAGTGCTAGACCAATGCAGGGCGCTGGAAACACCATATATTTT	CSARPMQGAGNTIYF	few	.	TRBV20-1	TRBJ1-3
TGTGCCAGCAGCCCGACCACCAGGGGAGTAGGCACTGAAGCTTTCTTT	CASSPTTRGVGTEAFF	many	.	TRBV16	TRBJ1-1
TGCAGCGTGGGCTCACTAGCGGTCAGCACAGATACGCAGTATTTT	CSVGSLAVSTDTQYF	many	TRBD2	TRBV29-1	TRBJ2-3
TGTGCCAGCAGCTTGACAGTAGTCTCCTACGAGCAGTACTTC	CASSLTVVSYEQYF	few	.	TRBV7-2	TRBJ2-7
TGTGCCAGCAGCAGAGGGACGGTATCAACTAATGAAAAACTGTTTTTT	CASSRGTVSTNEKLFF	few	.	TRBV6-5	TRBJ1-4
TGTGCCAGCAGCTTTAAAGGGGGTTATAGCACAGATACGCAGTATTTT	CASSFKGGYSTDTQYF	many	.	TRBV7-2	TRBJ2-3
TGTGCCACCTCTGCCTGGGGAACAGATACGCAGTATTTT	CATSAWGTDTQYF	many	.	TRBV24-1	TRBJ2-3
TGTGCCTGTCAAATCTCACCGGGGTTTGGCTACACCTTC	CACQISPGFGYTF	many	.	TRBV30	TRBJ1-2
TGTGCCAGCAGCAAAGAAAACAGGCTGTACCAAGAGACCCAGTACTTC	CASSKENRLYQETQYF	few	.	TRBV21-1	TRBJ2-5
TGTGCCAGCTCACCACAAACAGGGAGGGCAGATACGCAGTATTTT	CASSPQTGRADTQYF	.	.	TRBV18	TRBJ2-3
TGCAGTGCCGCGGTTTCTGGGACAGTTAATCAGCCCCAGCATTTT	CSAAVSGTVNQPQHF	many	TRBD1	TRBV20-1	TRBJ1-5
TGTGCCAGCAGTTTCACGACTAGCGGGAGGGCCAAGAACAATGAGCAGTTCTTC	CASSFTTSGRAKNNEQFF	many	TRBD2	TRBV28	TRBJ2-1
TGTGCCAGCATCCTCCGGGGCACTGAAGCTTTCTTT	CASILRGTEAFF	many	.	TRBV28	TRBJ1-1
TGTGCCAGCACCAGAGCGGCAGGGGGAGCCGATCAGCCCCAGCATTTT	CASTRAAGGADQPQHF	many	TRBD1	TRBV7-9	TRBJ1-5
TGTGCCAGCAGCTCCGTAGCGGGAGGGAGCCACAATGAGCAGTTCTTC	CASSSVAGGSHNEQFF	many	TRBD2	TRBV7-2	TRBJ2-1
TGTGCCACCAGTGATCCCCGGACAGGGTTTTACGAGCAGTACTTC	CATSDPRTGFYEQYF	few	TRBD1	TRBV24-1	TRBJ2-7
TGTGCCAGCAGCTCCCGGGACAGGGGTGACACAGATACGCAGTATTTT	CASSSRDRGDTDTQYF	many	TRBD1	TRBV13	TRBJ2-3